The 30 T cell receptor beta chains below all came from one sample that was sequenced in a study of CD4+ T cells in melanoma. Produced via immunoSEQ multiplex PCR; TCRdb's table is partial and in-frame only. The sample has some 150,000 clones, approximately 91% seen once. These receptors came from a human donor with melanoma.

V is TRBV5-1 and J is TRBJ1-1, with a possible D match to TRBD1 (5 bases). V gave up 4 bases and J gave up 4 bases, with 14 bases separating them. This CDR3 has 14 amino acids. Germline values: CDR1 SGHRS, CDR2 YFSETQ. CDR3 region: CASSPGEGITEAFF. The CDR3 DNA reads TGCGCCAGCAGCCCGGGGGAAGGGATCACTGAAGCTTTCTTT.

The chain links TRBV5-1 to TRBJ2-7; 7 positions match TRBD1. CDR3 length: 14 amino acids. Losses at the gene ends were 0 bases for V and 3 bases for J; bases not matched to a gene: 3. Per germline, CDR1 SGHRS and CDR2 YFSETQ. CDR3 coding DNA: TGCGCCAGCAGCTTGGGAGGGACAGTCTACGAGCAGTACTTC. Amino acid sequence: CASSLGGTVYEQYF. Drawing the rest from reference TRBV5-1 and TRBJ2-7, the complete variable domain is KAGVTQTPRYLIKTRGQQVTLSCSPISGHRSVSWYQQTPGQGLQFLFEYFSETQRNKGNFPGRFSGRQFSNSRSEMNVSTLELGDSALYLCASSLGGTVYEQYFGPGTRLTVT.

This clone has only one observation. V is TRBV7-2 and J is TRBJ2-3; 9 nucleotides line up with TRBD2. J was trimmed by 4 bases and V by 5 bases; bases with no gene match: 10. CDR1 is SGHTA and CDR2 is FQGNSA in the germline V gene. This CDR3 is built from 16 residues. The CDR3 nucleotides are TGTGCCAGCAGCCCAAGCCAGCGGGGGGTTTCAGATACGCAGTATTTT. This gives the protein CASSPSQRGVSDTQYF.

The gene calls are TRBV5-4 and TRBJ2-6, with D maybe TRBD2 (5 bases). Germline V gene lookup returns CDR1 SGHNT and CDR2 YYREEE (reference sequence). The CDR3 extends over 16 amino acids. Between the trimmed V and J ends, which lost 4 bases and 0 bases, there was a span of 11 bases. CDR3 nucleotides: TGTGCCAGCAGCGGCGGGTCCTACTCTGGGGCCAACGTCCTGACTTTC. This sequence encodes CASSGGSYSGANVLTF.

The V and J genes are TRBV29-1 and TRBJ1-2; D remains unclear. V lost 5 bases and J lost 4, with 14 bases in between. CDR1 is SQVTM, CDR2 ANQGSEA, per germline. The length of the CDR3 is 13 residues. The CDR3 loop reads CSVTPQTSYGYTF. The CDR3 nucleotides are TGCAGCGTTACCCCTCAGACCTCCTATGGCTACACCTTC.

This sequence joins TRBV6-1 and TRBJ1-6; 10 bases fit TRBD1. Per germline, CDR1 MNHNS and CDR2 SASEGT. Unmatched junction bases numbered 10, after V lost 1 base and J lost 13 bases. The CDR3 has 16 amino acids. The CDR3 reads CASSEVSGTGVFPLHF. Written as DNA, the CDR3 is TGTGCCAGCAGTGAAGTCAGTGGGACAGGGGTCTTCCCCCTCCACTTT.

This chain joins TRBV4-1 and TRBJ1-2, with D possibly TRBD1 on 6 matching bases. Germline V gene data show CDR1 as MGHRA and CDR2 as YSYEKL. This CDR3 spans 15 amino acids. V gave up 6 bases and J gave up 3 bases, with 17 bases separating them. CDR3 DNA sequence: TGCGCCAGCAGTCCCAGACAGGCGGCATACTATGGCTACACCTTC. Amino acids: CASSPRQAAYYGYTF.

The V gene is TRBV5-4, the J gene TRBJ2-5; 7 nucleotides match TRBD2. Trimming removed 4 bases from V and 4 bases from J; junction bases left unmatched: 13. CDR1 and CDR2 (germline): SGHNT, YYREEE (reference sequence). The CDR3 runs to 16 residues. CDR3 sequence reads: CASSTVGRGIGETQYF. The CDR3 DNA sequence: TGTGCCAGCAGCACCGTCGGGCGGGGGATTGGAGAGACCCAGTACTTC.

The rearrangement links TRBV7-9 to TRBJ2-3; the D gene could be TRBD1 or TRBD2 (5 bases each). Trimming shortened V by 6 bases and J by 2 bases, and 15 bases separated the two germline ends. The CDR3 is 15 amino acids. Germline CDR1 is SEHNR and CDR2 is FQNEAQ (reference sequence). The CDR3 protein is CASSGTRAYTDTQYF. CDR3 sequence (DNA): TGTGCCAGCAGTGGGACCCGGGCTTACACAGATACGCAGTATTTT.

The table lists this clone with a count of one. The chain employs TRBV29-1 and TRBJ2-1; D ambiguous. V dropped 4 bases and J dropped 8 bases, with 21 bases sitting between them. The CDR3 has 15 amino acids. Germline V gives CDR1 SQVTM, CDR2 ANQGSEA. CDR3 nucleotide sequence: TGCAGCGTTGGTCGGCAGACCTTAAGGTCGGATGAGCAGTTCTTC. Translated: CSVGRQTLRSDEQFF.

The rearrangement joins TRBV11-2 to TRBJ2-5; no reliable D call. This CDR3 region has 15 residues. The germline V gene has CDR1 SGHAT and CDR2 FQNNGV. V was cut by 0 bases and J by 5 bases, with 13 bases left in between. The DNA for the CDR3 is TGTGCCAGCAGCTTAGAGCCTAGTCCCAGGGAGACCCAGTACTTC. Protein sequence: CASSLEPSPRETQYF.

This chain links TRBV11-2 with TRBJ2-5; a weak D match, TRBD2 (6 bases). V was pared by 0 bases and J by 1 base, with 18 bases between. Germline assignment: CDR1 SGHAT and CDR2 FQNNGV. The CDR3 runs 18 residues. CDR3 in DNA: TGTGCCAGCAGCTTAGATGGCCGTCTAGCGAGCCCCCAAGAGACCCAGTACTTC. This sequence encodes CASSLDGRLASPQETQYF.

The V call is TRBV2, the J call TRBJ2-5, with D perhaps matching TRBD1 (6 bases). V gave up 6 bases and J gave up 5 bases, with 13 bases separating them. The CDR3 sequence is 13 residues long. Germline assignment: CDR1 SNHLY and CDR2 FYNNEI. CDR3: CASRLRGSETQYF. The CDR3 nucleotides read TGTGCCAGCAGGCTCAGGGGCTCCGAGACCCAGTACTTC.

The chain employs TRBV13 and TRBJ2-5; 9 nucleotides match TRBD2. The CDR3 is 17 residues long. From germline, CDR1 is PRHDT and CDR2 FYEKMQ (reference sequence). Unmatched junction bases numbered 11, after V lost 0 bases and J lost 6 bases. CDR3 coding DNA: TGTGCCAGCAGCTTAGGAGCTGAGCGGGGGGCGTTTAAGACCCAGTACTTC. This gives the protein CASSLGAERGAFKTQYF.

J is TRBJ1-1 and V is TRBV6-1, with a tentative D call TRBD1 (5 bases). Trimming stripped 3 bases from V and 1 base from J, with 6 bases between. Per germline, CDR1 MNHNS and CDR2 SASEGT. This CDR3 contains 13 residues. The CDR3 bases are TGTGCCAGCAGTGAGAGGGGGAACACTGAAGCTTTCTTT. Protein sequence: CASSERGNTEAFF.

This rearrangement joins TRBV5-1 to TRBJ1-2; 10 nucleotides line up with TRBD1. The V gene end was trimmed by 0 bases and the J gene end by 7 bases; junction bases not matched to a gene: 9. CDR3 length equals 16 residues. CDR1 and CDR2 (germline): SGHRS, YFSETQ. The DNA for the CDR3 is TGCGCCAGCAGCTTGGCCCCGGGACAGGGGCCAGGTGGCTACACCTTC. Amino acid sequence: CASSLAPGQGPGGYTF.

CDR3 sequence: CASSNSGATYEQYF. As DNA, the CDR3 is TGTGCCAGCAGCAATAGCGGGGCGACTTACGAGCAGTACTTC. This chain connects TRBV7-2 to TRBJ2-7, with 8 nucleotides matching TRBD2. With 5 bases clipped from V and 4 bases from J, the junction kept 7 bases outside the gene matches. This CDR3 is built from 14 residues. Looked up from germline, CDR1 is SGHTA and CDR2 is FQGNSA.

The gene calls are TRBV2 and TRBJ2-3, with D tentatively TRBD2 (5 bases). The CDR3 sequence is 14 residues long. V lost 3 bases and J 5 bases, leaving 12 bases between the germline ends. Germline CDR1 reads SNHLY; CDR2 reads FYNNEI. DNA of the CDR3: TGTGCCAGCAGTGAGGGGAGTCCCGGAGATACGCAGTATTTT. This sequence encodes CASSEGSPGDTQYF. Full variable domain (outside the CDR3, taken from reference TRBV2 and TRBJ2-3): EPEVTQTPSHQVTQMGQEVILRCVPISNHLYFYWYRQILGQKVEFLVSFYNNEISEKSEIFDDQFSVERPDGSNFTLKIRSTKLEDSAMYFCASSEGSPGDTQYFGPGTRLTVL.

The rearrangement joins TRBV2 to TRBJ2-2, with TRBD2 identical over 10 bases. Germline V gives CDR1 SNHLY, CDR2 FYNNEI. The ends lost 4 bases at V and 4 bases at J; junction bases unmatched: 6. CDR3 length equals 16 residues. The CDR3 region has the DNA TGTGCCAGCAGTGGATTTGGACTAGCGGTCACCGGGGAGCTGTTTTTT. Residues: CASSGFGLAVTGELFF.

In its sample, this clone was seen once. This chain connects TRBV5-1 to TRBJ2-2; D is unclear. The CDR3 sequence is 15 residues long. Germline V gene sequence: CDR1 SGHRS, CDR2 YFSETQ. The ends were cut back, 2 bases at V and 2 bases at J, with 10 bases in the middle. The CDR3 here is CASSLQSSNTGELFF. CDR3 in DNA: TGCGCCAGCAGCTTACAGTCGAGCAACACCGGGGAGCTGTTTTTT.

This clone was detected only once. V usage is TRBV10-2 and J usage is TRBJ2-3, with TRBD2 as a possible D gene (7 bases). This CDR3 is built from 15 residues. V gave up 4 bases and J gave up 3 bases, with 14 bases separating them. Germline loops: CDR1 WSHSY, CDR2 SAAADI. The CDR3 sequence: CASSVGGGGTDTQYF. CDR3 sequence (DNA): TGCGCCAGCAGTGTGGGGGGGGGCGGGACAGATACGCAGTATTTT.

The chain recombines TRBV27 with TRBJ2-6; no firm D call. V lost 8 bases to trimming and J lost 0 bases, with 11 bases between them. The CDR3 totals 15 residues. Germline lookup yields CDR1 MNHEY and CDR2 SMNVEV (reference sequence). The DNA for the CDR3 is TGTGCCAGCGGGCAGACTTACTCTGGGGCCAACGTCCTGACTTTC. Protein: CASGQTYSGANVLTF.

The chain is built from TRBV5-1 and TRBJ1-6, with unresolved D. The germline gives CDR1 SGHRS, CDR2 YFSETQ. Trimming cost V 2 bases and J 7 bases, with 10 bases left between them. This CDR3 has 14 residues. The CDR3 sequence: CASSLWAGNSPLHF. Here the CDR3 DNA reads TGCGCCAGCAGCTTATGGGCTGGGAATTCACCCCTCCACTTT.

The V call is TRBV6-6, the J call TRBJ1-2; D not certain. There are 13 residues in the CDR3. V gave up 4 bases and J gave up 1 base, with 7 bases separating them. Germline CDR1 reads MNHNY; CDR2 reads SVGAGI (reference sequence). The CDR3 sequence is CASSSGLNYGYTF. CDR3 coding DNA: TGTGCCAGCAGTTCAGGCCTTAACTATGGCTACACCTTC.

The chain joins TRBV18 to TRBJ2-3; D unresolved. This CDR3 is 13 amino acids long. Germline CDR1 reads KGHSH; CDR2 reads LQKENI. Deletions cut 5 bases from V and 4 bases from J, with 10 bases between. The CDR3 DNA reads as TGTGCCAGCTCAACAACCGAGGCAGATACGCAGTATTTT. Translated, it gives CASSTTEADTQYF.

The rearrangement links TRBV19 to TRBJ2-2, with D unclear. V shed 2 bases and J shed 8 bases, with 9 bases lying between them. There are 13 residues in the CDR3. In germline, CDR1 is LNHDA, CDR2 SQIVND (reference sequence). CDR3 loop: CASSIISKGELFF. The CDR3 region has the DNA TGTGCCAGTAGTATAATAAGTAAAGGGGAGCTGTTTTTT.

V is TRBV19 and J is TRBJ2-5; 7 bases fit TRBD1. This CDR3 is 14 amino acids long. Germline V gives CDR1 LNHDA, CDR2 SQIVND (reference sequence). Trimming took 4 bases from V and 1 from J; bases not matched to a gene: 3. CDR3: CASSTQGLQETQYF. The DNA of the CDR3 is TGTGCCAGTAGTACACAGGGGCTCCAAGAGACCCAGTACTTC.

The gene calls are TRBV5-1 and TRBJ1-3; TRBD1 might be the D (6 bases). There are 14 residues in the CDR3. Trimming removed 4 bases at V and 3 bases at J, with 11 bases between. The germline CDR1 and CDR2 sequences are SGHRS and YFSETQ. This CDR3 is CASSITGIGNTIYF. In nucleotides, the CDR3 is TGCGCCAGCAGCATAACAGGGATTGGAAACACCATATATTTT.

This chain connects TRBV27 to TRBJ1-1; D ambiguous. Trimming removed 5 bases from V and 11 bases from J, with 18 bases in between. Germline CDR1 and CDR2: MNHEY and SMNVEV (reference sequence). The CDR3 length is 13 residues. The CDR3 sequence is CASSHPFRGPAFF. The CDR3 DNA reads TGTGCCAGCAGTCACCCATTTCGAGGGCCGGCTTTCTTT.

The V and J genes are TRBV7-8 and TRBJ1-5; D may be TRBD1 (6 bases). CDR3 length equals 18 residues. Germline assignment: CDR1 SGHVS and CDR2 FQNEAQ. Deletions cut 1 base from V and 3 bases from J, with 19 bases between. CDR3 sequence (DNA): TGTGCCAGCAGCTTAGTCACAGGGTCGGGCCCAGACAATCAGCCCCAGCATTTT. Its translation is CASSLVTGSGPDNQPQHF.